These 30 T cell receptor beta chains share one sample of origin, sequenced in a study of cytomegalovirus exposure and HLA in healthy donors. Sequencing was performed with immunoSEQ multiplex PCR; in TCRdb, only in-frame clones are kept and a portion is missing. The sample carries roughly 140,000 clones, approximately 90% recorded once. The sequenced sample consisted of PBMCs. These receptors all come from a man between 18 and 35 years old in good health and CMV-seronegative.

The chain links TRBV27 to TRBJ1-4; 7 bases fit TRBD1. The CDR3 spans 17 residues. V was clipped by 4 bases and J by 0 bases; unmatched bases: 8. Per germline, CDR1 MNHEY and CDR2 SMNVEV (reference sequence). The CDR3 sequence is CASSSRGQIATNEKLFF. The CDR3 nucleotides read TGTGCCAGCAGTTCGCGGGGACAGATCGCAACTAATGAAAAACTGTTTTTT.

The genes are TRBV30 and TRBJ2-2; D might be TRBD2 (6 bases). The CDR3 covers 16 residues. The germline V and J ends were trimmed by 0 bases and 5 bases, with 16 bases remaining between them. The germline V gene encodes CDR1 GTSNPN and CDR2 SVGIG (reference sequence). CDR3 nucleotide sequence: TGTGCCTGGAGTGTACGTGGGGGGTTGTTGACCGGGGAGCTGTTTTTT. It yields the protein CAWSVRGGLLTGELFF.

The chain is built from TRBV28 and TRBJ1-1; the D is unclear. The germline gives CDR1 MDHEN, CDR2 SYDVKM. The CDR3 length is 14 residues. V was pared by 6 bases and J by 13 bases, with 24 bases between. CDR3 region: CASSLPGHTVEGFF. Here the CDR3 DNA reads TGTGCCAGCAGCTTACCCGGGCACACCGTCGAGGGTTTCTTT.

A single count supports this clone. The chain is built from TRBV6-1 and TRBJ1-1; weak D call: TRBD1 (6 bases). Trimming left V 1 base short and J 10 bases short, with 10 bases between. CDR1 and CDR2 from the germline V gene are MNHNS and SASEGT. CDR3 length equals 12 residues. CDR3 nucleotides: TGTGCCAGCAGTGAAGTGGCAGGGGTAGCTTTCTTT. It translates to CASSEVAGVAFF.

This clone was counted a single time. The DNA for the CDR3 is TGTGCCAGCGGCAGGACTGCAACTAATGAAAAACTGTTTTTT. It encodes CASGRTATNEKLFF. This rearrangement joins TRBV27 to TRBJ1-4; D uncertain. V shed 8 bases and J shed 0 bases, with 10 bases lying between them. Per germline, CDR1 MNHEY and CDR2 SMNVEV (reference sequence). This CDR3 is built from 14 residues.

V gene TRBV7-9 combines with J gene TRBJ2-3; 11 bases are a match to TRBD2. The junction had 3 bases not matched to a gene; V was cut back by 1 base and J by 0 bases. Germline CDR1 SEHNR, CDR2 FQNEAQ (reference sequence). There are 17 residues in the CDR3. CDR3 nucleotides: TGTGCCAGCAGCTTAGGACTAGCGGGGTCTAGCACAGATACGCAGTATTTT. Translation: CASSLGLAGSSTDTQYF.

The chain links TRBV9 to TRBJ2-1, with D maybe TRBD2 (9 bases). V lost 4 bases and J 7 bases, leaving 18 bases between the germline ends. Germline V gene data show CDR1 as SGDLS and CDR2 as YYNGEE. The CDR3 has 15 residues. This CDR3 reads CASSPTGAGGNEQFF. The CDR3 nucleotides are TGTGCCAGCAGCCCGACAGGGGCGGGAGGGAATGAGCAGTTCTTC. Drawing the rest from reference TRBV9 and TRBJ2-1, the complete variable domain is DSGVTQTPKHLITATGQRVTLRCSPRSGDLSVYWYQQSLDQGLQFLIQYYNGEERAKGNILERFSAQQFPDLHSELNLSSLELGDSALYFCASSPTGAGGNEQFFGPGTRLTVL.

The V call is TRBV5-4, the J call TRBJ2-3; TRBD1 agrees at 9 bases. The trim removed 5 bases at V and 2 bases at J, leaving 6 bases unmatched. The CDR3 spans 15 residues. Germline V gives CDR1 SGHNT, CDR2 YYREEE (reference sequence). CDR3 sequence reads: CASSPDRGTTDTQYF. The CDR3 region has the DNA TGTGCCAGCAGTCCCGACAGGGGGACCACAGATACGCAGTATTTT.

V is TRBV15 and J is TRBJ1-6, with 10 bases lining up with TRBD1. This CDR3 has 15 amino acids. V gave up 1 base and J gave up 7 bases; unmatched junction bases: 1. The germline V gene has CDR1 LNHNV and CDR2 YYDKDF (reference sequence). CDR3 nucleotides: TGTGCCACCAGCAGAGTGGACAGGGGGAATTCACCCCTCCACTTT. Translated: CATSRVDRGNSPLHF.

This chain links TRBV5-6 with TRBJ1-1; 7 bases are a match to TRBD1. This CDR3 region has 14 residues. The junction had 0 bases not matched to a gene; V was cut back by 0 bases and J by 1 base. CDR1 is SGHDT, CDR2 YYEEEE, per germline. The CDR3 reads CASSLDRGNTEAFF. The CDR3, as DNA: TGTGCCAGCAGCTTGGACAGGGGGAACACTGAAGCTTTCTTT.

The V and J genes are TRBV27 and TRBJ2-5, with 11 nucleotides matching TRBD2. The V gene end was trimmed by 5 bases and the J gene end by 5 bases; junction bases not matched to a gene: 13. Germline assignment: CDR1 MNHEY and CDR2 SMNVEV (reference sequence). The CDR3 covers 17 residues. The CDR3 nucleotides are TGTGCCAGCAGTACCCTACAACTAGCGGGAGTCAGGGAGACCCAGTACTTC. Translating gives CASSTLQLAGVRETQYF.

This chain links TRBV7-6 with TRBJ2-2; possible D gene TRBD1, 6 bases. The V end was cut by 2 bases, the J end by 2 bases, with 15 bases between. The CDR3 runs to 17 residues. Germline V lookup: CDR1 SGHVS, CDR2 FNYEAQ. CDR3 region: CASSLRLRGQNTGELFF. The CDR3, as DNA: TGTGCCAGCAGCTTAAGGCTTAGGGGACAAAACACCGGGGAGCTGTTTTTT. The full variable domain, its missing parts supplied by reference TRBV7-6 and TRBJ2-2, is GAGVSQSPRYKVTKRGQDVALRCDPISGHVSLYWYRQALGQGPEFLTYFNYEAQQDKSGLPNDRFSAERPEGSISTLTIQRTEQRDSAMYRCASSLRLRGQNTGELFFGEGSRLTVL.

J is TRBJ1-2 and V is TRBV5-8; 8 bases agree with TRBD1. The CDR3 is 17 amino acids. CDR1 and CDR2 (germline): SGHTS, YDEGEE. The trim removed 9 bases at V and 7 bases at J, leaving 23 bases unmatched. The CDR3 sequence is CATSASPDRALVGGYTF. The CDR3 coding sequence is TGTGCCACCTCAGCTTCTCCGGACAGGGCACTGGTAGGTGGCTACACCTTC. Variable domain in full (rest from reference TRBV5-8 and TRBJ1-2): EAGVTQSPTHLIKTRGQQATLRCSPISGHTSVYWYQQALGLGLQFLLWYDEGEERNRGNFPPRFSGRQFPNYSSELNVNALELEDSALYLCATSASPDRALVGGYTFGSGTRLTVV.

This rearrangement joins TRBV7-9 to TRBJ2-1; 13 bases map to TRBD2. Trimming took 5 bases from V and 8 from J; bases not matched to a gene: 6. The CDR3 covers 15 residues. The germline gives CDR1 SEHNR, CDR2 FQNEAQ (reference sequence). The CDR3 region has the DNA TGTGCCAGCAGCGACGGGACTAGCGGGGCGCATGAGCAGTTCTTC. Translating gives CASSDGTSGAHEQFF.

The V and J genes are TRBV2 and TRBJ2-1; 10 bases line up with TRBD2. CDR3 length equals 15 residues. Losses at the gene ends were 4 bases for V and 4 bases for J; bases not matched to a gene: 4. Germline CDR1 SNHLY, CDR2 FYNNEI. CDR3 sequence reads: CASSVASGSYNEQFF. Here the CDR3 DNA reads TGTGCCAGCAGTGTAGCTAGCGGGAGTTACAATGAGCAGTTCTTC.

The V call is TRBV5-4, the J call TRBJ2-5; the D gene is possibly TRBD2 (5 bases). Germline V gene sequence: CDR1 SGHNT, CDR2 YYREEE (reference sequence). V gave up 3 bases and J gave up 2 bases, with 11 bases separating them. This CDR3 region has 14 residues. CDR3 sequence: CASSSGLLQETQYF. The CDR3 region has the DNA TGTGCCAGCAGCTCAGGACTCCTACAAGAGACCCAGTACTTC. Variable domain in full (rest from reference TRBV5-4 and TRBJ2-5): ETGVTQSPTHLIKTRGQQVTLRCSSQSGHNTVSWYQQALGQGPQFIFQYYREEENGRGNFPPRFSGLQFPNYSSELNVNALELDDSALYLCASSSGLLQETQYFGPGTRLLVL.

The chain combines TRBV6-1 with TRBJ2-7; tentatively, D is TRBD1 (6 bases). Germline lookup yields CDR1 MNHNS and CDR2 SASEGT. The CDR3 runs to 13 residues. Trimming took off 4 bases at V and 13 bases at J, with 20 bases between the two ends. CDR3 protein: CASSASSQGLLYV. In nucleotides, the CDR3 is TGTGCCAGCAGTGCGAGCTCTCAGGGGCTCCTATACGTC.

The V call is TRBV6-6, the J call TRBJ1-6; 7 bases line up with TRBD1. The CDR3 is made up of 16 amino acids. Per germline, CDR1 MNHNY and CDR2 SVGAGI (reference sequence). V shed 0 bases, J shed 5 bases, and the junction held 4 bases outside the gene matches. The CDR3 sequence is CASSYSPGQDNSPLHF. The DNA for the CDR3 is TGTGCCAGCAGTTACTCCCCTGGACAGGATAATTCACCCCTCCACTTT.

This clone was seen only once. The genes are TRBV18 and TRBJ1-1, with 10 bases identical to TRBD1. Germline CDR1 reads KGHSH; CDR2 reads LQKENI. CDR3 length: 15 amino acids. J was trimmed by 4 bases and V by 3 bases; bases with no gene match: 5. The CDR3 loop is CASSPGDRGITEAFF. DNA of the CDR3: TGTGCCAGCTCACCGGGGGACAGGGGAATCACTGAAGCTTTCTTT.

DNA for the CDR3: TGTGCCTGGAAGGCCAACATGATGGAGGAGACCCAGTACTTC. Protein: CAWKANMMEETQYF. The chain combines TRBV30 with TRBJ2-5; no reliable D call. CDR1 and CDR2 from the germline V gene are GTSNPN and SVGIG (reference sequence). V was pared by 4 bases and J by 5 bases, with 17 bases between. The length of the CDR3 is 14 residues.

J is TRBJ1-5 and V is TRBV19; D is perhaps TRBD1 (5 bases). The CDR3 has 16 residues. V shed 3 bases and J shed 0 bases, with 12 bases lying between them. Germline V gene sequence: CDR1 LNHDA, CDR2 SQIVND (reference sequence). DNA of the CDR3: TGTGCCAGTAGTATTAAGGGGACTTATAGCAATCAGCCCCAGCATTTT. This sequence encodes CASSIKGTYSNQPQHF.

The J gene is TRBJ2-7, the V gene TRBV5-1; 7 nucleotides line up with TRBD1. Per germline, CDR1 SGHRS and CDR2 YFSETQ. The CDR3 runs 16 residues. J lost 2 bases, V lost 5 bases, and 13 bases had no gene match. The CDR3 coding sequence is TGCGCCAGCAGACTGGGACCCGGGACAGAAGCCTACGAGCAGTACTTC. It yields the protein CASRLGPGTEAYEQYF.

This chain links TRBV27 with TRBJ1-2, with D perhaps matching TRBD1 (5 bases). This CDR3 spans 15 amino acids. The V gene lost 1 base and the J gene lost 6 bases, with 15 bases spanning the gap. Germline CDR1 MNHEY, CDR2 SMNVEV (reference sequence). CDR3 amino acids: CASSLYGQVRDGYTF. Written as DNA, the CDR3 is TGTGCCAGCAGTTTATATGGGCAGGTCAGGGATGGCTACACCTTC.

The chain combines TRBV30 with TRBJ2-3; 7 bases agree with TRBD2. The CDR3 contains 15 residues. Germline-derived CDR1 and CDR2 are GTSNPN and SVGIG (reference sequence). Germline trimming cut 2 bases from V and 5 bases from J; bases unmatched to any gene: 10. The CDR3 region has the DNA TGTGCCTGGAGTCTTCCAGCGGGAAGAATAGATACGCAGTATTTT. Amino acids: CAWSLPAGRIDTQYF.

The chain combines TRBV27 with TRBJ2-1; 14 bases are a match to TRBD2. CDR1 MNHEY and CDR2 SMNVEV come from the germline V gene (reference sequence). The trim removed 5 bases at V and 6 bases at J, leaving 6 bases unmatched. The CDR3 runs to 16 residues. This CDR3 reads CASSLTTSGRANEQFF. The CDR3 DNA follows: TGTGCCAGCAGTCTCACGACTAGCGGGAGGGCCAATGAGCAGTTCTTC.

This chain joins TRBV7-8 and TRBJ1-2, with D possibly matching TRBD1 (6 bases). This CDR3 region has 14 residues. Looked up from germline, CDR1 is SGHVS and CDR2 is FQNEAQ. The ends were cut back, 0 bases at V and 5 bases at J, with 10 bases in the middle. The CDR3 DNA follows: TGTGCCAGCAGCTTAGCCAGGACAGCGTATGGCTACACCTTC. Translated: CASSLARTAYGYTF.

The CDR3 nucleotides read TGTGCCAGTAGTATAGAGGGGGGAAATGCGCAGCCCCAGCATTTT. Translating it yields CASSIEGGNAQPQHF. The V and J genes are TRBV19 and TRBJ1-5; D possibly corresponds to TRBD1 (5 bases). The CDR3 runs 15 residues. V gave up 0 bases and J gave up 7 bases, with 13 bases separating them. Germline assignment: CDR1 LNHDA and CDR2 SQIVND (reference sequence).

The V call is TRBV9, the J call TRBJ2-3; no firm D call. The CDR3 is 17 residues long. Per the germline V gene, CDR1 is SGDLS and CDR2 is YYNGEE. V was pared by 2 bases and J by 3 bases, with 19 bases between. The CDR3 region is CASSVHEPRKITDTQYF. CDR3 sequence (DNA): TGTGCCAGCAGCGTCCATGAGCCGCGAAAAATAACAGATACGCAGTATTTT.

This chain joins TRBV7-2 and TRBJ1-4; no definite D call. CDR1 is SGHTA, CDR2 FQGNSA, per germline. The CDR3 spans 16 residues. V dropped 6 bases and J dropped 5 bases, with 19 bases sitting between them. The CDR3 protein is CASRAFSGRANEKLFF. The CDR3 DNA is TGTGCCAGCAGAGCCTTTAGCGGGAGGGCCAATGAAAAACTGTTTTTT.

This clone occurred a few times. This chain joins TRBV14 and TRBJ2-5, with 7 bases aligning to TRBD1. After removal of 2 bases from V and 5 bases from J, the junction contained 8 bases not matched to a gene. Germline CDR1 is SGHDN and CDR2 is FVKESK. CDR3 length: 15 residues. This CDR3 is CASSQFRQGRETQYF. CDR3 nucleotides: TGTGCCAGCAGCCAATTCCGACAGGGTAGGGAGACCCAGTACTTC.